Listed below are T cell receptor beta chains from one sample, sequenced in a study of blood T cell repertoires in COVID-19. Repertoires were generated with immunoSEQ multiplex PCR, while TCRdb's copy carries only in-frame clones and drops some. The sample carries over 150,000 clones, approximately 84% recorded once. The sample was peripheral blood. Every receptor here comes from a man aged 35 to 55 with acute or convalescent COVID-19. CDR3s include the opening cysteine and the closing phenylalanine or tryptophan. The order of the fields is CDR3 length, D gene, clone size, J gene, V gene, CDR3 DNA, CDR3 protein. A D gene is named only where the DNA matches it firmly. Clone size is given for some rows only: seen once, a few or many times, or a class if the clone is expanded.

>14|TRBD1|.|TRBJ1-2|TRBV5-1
TGCGCCAGCAGCTCCGAGGGACAGGGCTATGGCTACACCTTC
CASSSEGQGYGYTF
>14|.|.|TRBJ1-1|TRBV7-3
TGTGCCAGCAGCTTGCAGGGTCGCATCACTGAAGCTTTCTTT
CASSLQGRITEAFF
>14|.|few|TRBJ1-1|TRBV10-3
TGTGCCATCAGCCGGTCGGGGGGGGACACTGAAGCTTTCTTT
CAISRSGGDTEAFF
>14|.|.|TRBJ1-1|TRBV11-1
TGTGCCAGCATCCGGGGGGGCGCTTACACTGAAGCTTTCTTT
CASIRGGAYTEAFF
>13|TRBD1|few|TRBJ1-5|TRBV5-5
TGTGCCAGCAGCATACAGGGGAATCAGCCCCAGCATTTT
CASSIQGNQPQHF
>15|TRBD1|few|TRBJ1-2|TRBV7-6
TGTGCCAGCAGCCAAGGGACAGGGAATACCTATGGCTACACCTTC
CASSQGTGNTYGYTF
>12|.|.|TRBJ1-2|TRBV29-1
TGTGGGACTGGGGGGGCCGACTATGGCTACACCTTC
CGTGGADYGYTF
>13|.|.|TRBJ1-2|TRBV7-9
TGTGCCAGCAGCCAAGGGGGATCCTATGGCTACACCTTC
CASSQGGSYGYTF
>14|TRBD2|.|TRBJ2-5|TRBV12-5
TGTGCTAGTCACGCTAGCGGGGTGGGAGAGACCCAGTACTTC
CASHASGVGETQYF
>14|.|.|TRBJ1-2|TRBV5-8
TGTGCCAGCACCCTACGACGACCCGCGGATGGCTACACCTTC
CASTLRRPADGYTF
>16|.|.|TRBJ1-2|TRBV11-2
TGTGCCAGCAGCTTGGAGGGGCAGGGGAGGGACTATGGCTACACCTTC
CASSLEGQGRDYGYTF
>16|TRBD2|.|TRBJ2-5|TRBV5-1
TGCGCCAGCAGCTTGGGTTCTAGCGGCCAACAAGAGACCCAGTACTTC
CASSLGSSGQQETQYF
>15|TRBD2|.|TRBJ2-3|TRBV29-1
TGCAGCGTTGCCCTTACGGGGGGGGTCACAGATACGCAGTATTTT
CSVALTGGVTDTQYF
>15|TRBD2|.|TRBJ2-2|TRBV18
TGTGCCAGCTCACGACTAGCGGCTAACACCGGGGAGCTGTTTTTT
CASSRLAANTGELFF
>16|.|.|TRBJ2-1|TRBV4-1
TGCGCCAGCAGCCAAGAATTTGTGGGGGGTCTCAATGAGCAGTTCTTC
CASSQEFVGGLNEQFF
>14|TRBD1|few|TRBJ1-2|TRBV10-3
TGTGCCATCAGTAAATCCCAGGGGGGAGATGGCTACACCTTC
CAISKSQGGDGYTF
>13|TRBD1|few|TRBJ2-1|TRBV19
TGTGCCAGTAGTCGACAGGGGGCTAATGAGCAGTTCTTC
CASSRQGANEQFF
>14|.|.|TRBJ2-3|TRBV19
TGTGCCAGTAGTATCCTACCCCGCACAGATACGCAGTATTTT
CASSILPRTDTQYF
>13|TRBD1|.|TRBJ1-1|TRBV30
TGTGCCTGGAGTGCAGGGACAGGGGTTGGAGCTTTCTTT
CAWSAGTGVGAFF
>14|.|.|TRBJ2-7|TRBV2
TGTGCCAGCATGCGACAGTCGAGCTCCTACGAGCAGTACTTC
CASMRQSSSYEQYF
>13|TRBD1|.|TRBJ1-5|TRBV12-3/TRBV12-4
TGTGCCAGCTCTGACAGGGGGTACATGCCCCAGCATTTT
CASSDRGYMPQHF
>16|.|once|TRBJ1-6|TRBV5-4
TGTGCCAGCCTAGATACAGGAAAATCCTATAATTCACCCCTCCACTTT
CASLDTGKSYNSPLHF
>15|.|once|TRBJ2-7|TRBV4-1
TGCGCCAGCAGCCAAGAGCTAGGCTACTTCTACGAGCAGTACTTC
CASSQELGYFYEQYF
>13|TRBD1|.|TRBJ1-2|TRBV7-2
TGTGCCAGCAGCATCCCCGGGACAGATCGCTACACCTTC
CASSIPGTDRYTF
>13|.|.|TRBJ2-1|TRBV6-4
TGTGCCAGCAGTGACATGGAGAACAATGAGCAGTTCTTC
CASSDMENNEQFF
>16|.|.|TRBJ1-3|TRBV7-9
TGTGCCAGCAGCCCCCTCCACAGGGAGTCTGGAAACACCATATATTTT
CASSPLHRESGNTIYF
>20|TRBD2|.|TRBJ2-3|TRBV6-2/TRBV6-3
TGTGCCAGCAGTTACCCCCTGACTAGCGGGGGGCCCGGTCGCACAGATACGCAGTATTTT
CASSYPLTSGGPGRTDTQYF
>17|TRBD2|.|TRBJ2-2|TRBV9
TGTGCCAGCAGCCCCGGACTAGCGGGGATGAACACCGGGGAGCTGTTTTTT
CASSPGLAGMNTGELFF
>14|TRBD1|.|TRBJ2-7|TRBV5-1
TGCGCCAGCAGGACAGGACAGGGTACCTACGAGCAGTACTTC
CASRTGQGTYEQYF
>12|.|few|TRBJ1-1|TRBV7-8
TGTGCCAGCAGTAGACTAGCGACTGAAGCTTTCTTT
CASSRLATEAFF
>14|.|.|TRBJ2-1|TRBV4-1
TGCGCCAGCAGCCAAGATCGGTCGACCCCGGGGCAGTTCTTC
CASSQDRSTPGQFF
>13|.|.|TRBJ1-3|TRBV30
TGTGCCTGGAGTGTACAAAAGGGAAACACCATATATTTT
CAWSVQKGNTIYF
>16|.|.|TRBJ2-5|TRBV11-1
TGTGCCAGCAGCTTAGCAAGGACAGGGCGGGAGGAGACCCAGTACTTC
CASSLARTGREETQYF
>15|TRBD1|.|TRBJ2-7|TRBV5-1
TGCGCCAGCAGCTTGACCGGGACAGGGGCGGAAGAGCAGTACTTC
CASSLTGTGAEEQYF
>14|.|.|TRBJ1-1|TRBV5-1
TGCGCCAGCAGCTTGGCCGGGGGGGACACTGAAGCTTTCTTT
CASSLAGGDTEAFF
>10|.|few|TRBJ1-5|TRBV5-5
TGTGCCTCCAGGGGCAAACCCCAGCATTTT
CASRGKPQHF
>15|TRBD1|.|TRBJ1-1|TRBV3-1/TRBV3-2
TGTGCCAGCAGCCACACAGGGGGCCGAGAGACTGAAGCTTTCTTT
CASSHTGGRETEAFF
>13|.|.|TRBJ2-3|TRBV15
TGTGCCACCAGCAGAGATCCGGGAGATACGCAGTATTTT
CATSRDPGDTQYF
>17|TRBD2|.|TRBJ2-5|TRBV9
TGTGCCAGCAGCATCGGGACTAGCGGGGGGATACAAGAGACCCAGTACTTC
CASSIGTSGGIQETQYF
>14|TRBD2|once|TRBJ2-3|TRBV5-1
TGCGCCAGCAGGACTAGCGGGGGCACAGATACGCAGTATTTT
CASRTSGGTDTQYF
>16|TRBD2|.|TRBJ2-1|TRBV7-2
TGTGCCAGCAGCTTAGGACTAGCTTTGAACCACAATGAGCAGTTCTTC
CASSLGLALNHNEQFF
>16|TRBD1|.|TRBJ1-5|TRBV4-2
TGTGCCAGCAGCCAAGAGGCGGCAGGGGGCGGGCAGCCCCAGCATTTT
CASSQEAAGGGQPQHF
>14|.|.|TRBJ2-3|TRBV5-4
TGTGCCAGCAGCTCTACGGGTAGCACAGATACGCAGTATTTT
CASSSTGSTDTQYF
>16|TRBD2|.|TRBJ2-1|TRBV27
TGTGCCAGCAGTTTATGGCTAGCGGGGGGACCCAATGAGCAGTTCTTC
CASSLWLAGGPNEQFF
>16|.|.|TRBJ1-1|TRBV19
TGTGCCAGTAGTATTCCGGCAGTCGGGGTTTACACTGAAGCTTTCTTT
CASSIPAVGVYTEAFF
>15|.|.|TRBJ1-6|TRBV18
TGTGCCAGCTCATCTGAACAAGCGGGGAATTCACCCCTCCACTTT
CASSSEQAGNSPLHF
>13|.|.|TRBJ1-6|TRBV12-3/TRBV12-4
TGTGCCAGCAGCCTCAGCTATAATTCACCCCTCCACTTT
CASSLSYNSPLHF
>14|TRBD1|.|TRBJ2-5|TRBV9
TGTGCCAGCAGCGTAAGACAGGGACAAGAGACCCAGTACTTC
CASSVRQGQETQYF
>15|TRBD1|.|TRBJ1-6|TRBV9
TGTGCCAGCAGGGTAGGGACAGGGGATGGTTCACCCCTCCACTTT
CASRVGTGDGSPLHF
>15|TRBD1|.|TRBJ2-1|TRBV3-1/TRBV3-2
TGTGCCAGCAGCCAAGACACAGGGGATTACAATGAGCAGTTCTTC
CASSQDTGDYNEQFF
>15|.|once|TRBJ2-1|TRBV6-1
TGTGCCAGCAGTGACAGGCAAGCAGGGTACAATGAGCAGTTCTTC
CASSDRQAGYNEQFF
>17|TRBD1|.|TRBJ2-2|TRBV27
TGTGCCAGCGGATTTTCGACAGGGCGGGTGGTGGTCGGGGAGCTGTTTTTT
CASGFSTGRVVVGELFF
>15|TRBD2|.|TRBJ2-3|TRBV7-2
TGTGCCAGCAGCTTAGAGGGGCTAGCGGGGGATACGCAGTATTTT
CASSLEGLAGDTQYF